This T cell receptor (beta chain) was recovered during a study of T cells in Graves' hyperthyroidism and ophthalmopathy. Researchers amplified the TCR beta CDR3 regions from RNA transcripts. A set of HTBI primers served as the primers for a first-round RT-PCR of the TCR CDR3. Via MiXCR, TCRdb re-called the multiplex PCR reads, giving one row per CDR3 protein. Here the sample spans 300,000 to 450,000 distinct CDR3 sequences, roughly 14% being singletons. This clonotype has at least ten counts. The TCR originated in a woman in her sixties with Graves' hyperthyroidism. The sequenced material came from blood.

CDR3 nucleotide sequence: TGTGCCAGCAGTTTCCTACAGGGAATAGGAGGCTACACCTTC. This translates into CASSFLQGIGGYTF. The chain recombines TRBV27 with TRBJ1-2; D perhaps matches TRBD1 (6 bases). CDR3 length: 14 amino acids. The germline V gene has CDR1 MNHEY and CDR2 SMNVEV (reference sequence). Trimming pared 3 bases from V and 8 bases from J, leaving 16 bases between.